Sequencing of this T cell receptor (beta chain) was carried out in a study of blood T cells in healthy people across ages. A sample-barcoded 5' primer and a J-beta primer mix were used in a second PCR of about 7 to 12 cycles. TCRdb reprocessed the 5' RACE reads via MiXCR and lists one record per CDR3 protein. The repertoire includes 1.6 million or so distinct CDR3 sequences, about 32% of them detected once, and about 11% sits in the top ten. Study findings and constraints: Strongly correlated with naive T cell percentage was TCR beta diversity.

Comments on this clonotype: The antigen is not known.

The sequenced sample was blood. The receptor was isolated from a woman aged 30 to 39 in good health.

The CDR3 nucleotides read TGTGCCAGCAGCTTTTCAACAACCTACGAGCAGTACTTC. Translation gives CASSFSTTYEQYF. The V gene is TRBV5-8, the J gene TRBJ2-7; D unclear. V was pared by 2 bases and J by 2 bases, with 8 bases between. CDR1 is SGHTS and CDR2 is YDEGEE in the germline V gene. The CDR3 extends over 13 amino acids.